The entry below describes one T cell receptor (beta chain). The antigen is undetermined. Here immunoSEQ multiplex PCR was the method, and the copy in TCRdb shows in-frame clones only, minus some. The sample holds about 53,000 clones, roughly nine tenths seen once. The data originate from a study of chemoradiotherapy in HPV16-positive cancers. Whole-study findings and limits: During treatment, candidate HPV-specific clones and E7-related motifs expanded in tumor. In HPV16-positive patients, HPV-responsive T-cell expansion tracked better recurrence-free survival. The functional HPV-specific definition rests on just two HPV16-positive patients.

Repertoires were sampled repeatedly during chemoradiotherapy. Trimming stripped 11 bases from V and 1 base from J, with 8 bases between. This CDR3 comprises 11 residues. Germline V gene data show CDR1 as SNHLY and CDR2 as FYNNEI. Source: blood, taken from a patient who underwent chemoradiotherapy. The TCR sequence derives from a human donor with HPV-associated anogenital cancer. V is TRBV2 and J is TRBJ1-1, with D unresolved. Here the CDR3 reads CAWTGNTEAFF. The CDR3 region has the DNA TGTGCCTGGACGGGGAACACTGAAGCTTTCTTT.